The clone carrying this T cell receptor (beta chain) was observed at least ten times. The antigen is unknown. Per germline, CDR1 DFQATT and CDR2 SNEGSKA (reference sequence). The V gene lost 0 bases and the J gene lost 7 bases, with 14 bases spanning the gap. This CDR3 comprises 14 residues. TCRdb recomputed calls from the 5' RACE reads with MiXCR, one row per CDR3 protein. This sample has over 10,000 distinct CDR3 sequences; about 4% occur once, and the top ten carry around 8%. This specimen comes from a study of spatial heterogeneity in lung cancer. Time point denoted: sample taken at primary tumor resection. Patients with untreated early-stage non-small cell lung cancer, numbering roughly 69, were the donors. Whole RNA, which was extracted from tumor, nontumor lung tissue or frozen PBMC, was sequenced without any cell sorting. Findings and limits, study-wide: Alpha chain coverage of tumor T cells was estimated at approximately 7%, and beta chain coverage at around 13%. Tracking of tumor mutation counts was seen in expanded intratumoral alpha and beta TCR counts.

The TCR was taken from a male donor with early-stage non-small cell lung cancer. Sequencing was performed on lung tumor tissue, taken at surgery. The J gene is TRBJ2-3, the V gene TRBV20-1, with D possibly TRBD2 on 7 matching bases. The CDR3 sequence: CSARDAGGPNTQYF. CDR3 nucleotides: TGCAGTGCTAGAGATGCCGGGGGGCCAAATACGCAGTATTTT.